A selection of T cell receptor beta chains follows, all from one sample in a study of vaccination effects on CD4 cells after COVID-19. The antigens of these receptors remain unknown. Sequencing used immunoSEQ multiplex PCR; TCRdb keeps in-frame clones, though not all of them. The table includes approximately 26,000 clones, 60% to 80% detected once. The material sequenced was CD4+ T cells from PBMCs cultured with SARS-CoV-2 spike peptides, taken after COVID-19 vaccination. Every receptor here comes from a human donor who received a COVID-19 vaccine. Some clones in this sample may be carry-over from other donors' samples. CDR3s include the opening cysteine and the closing phenylalanine or tryptophan. Each record gives: clone size, J gene, V gene, D gene, CDR3 DNA, CDR3 protein. The D gene is left open where the match is weak. A clone size is listed for some rows: how often the clone was seen (once, few, many), or a class if it is expanded.

>.|TRBJ1-3|TRBV30|.
TGTGCCTGGAGTGCTAAAACGTCCGGGAGCTCTGGAAACACCATATATTTT
CAWSAKTSGSSGNTIYF
>.|TRBJ1-1|TRBV10-3|.
TGTGCCATCAGTGAGTGGACACCCGCCCGAGCTTTCTTT
CAISEWTPARAFF
>.|TRBJ1-5|TRBV9|.
TGTGCCAGCAGCGTACATAGCAATCAGCCCCAGCATTTT
CASSVHSNQPQHF
>.|TRBJ1-2|TRBV30|.
TGTGCCTGGAAGGACAGACGTACTTTTGGCTATGGCTACACCTTC
CAWKDRRTFGYGYTF
>.|TRBJ2-5|TRBV6-5|.
TGTGCCAGCAACTTTGGTCCAGGCTACCAAGAGACCCAGTACTTC
CASNFGPGYQETQYF
>.|TRBJ1-2|TRBV19|TRBD1
TGTGCCAGTAGTATAGATCGCCGGGACAGGTACGGCTACACCTTC
CASSIDRRDRYGYTF
>.|TRBJ2-5|TRBV3-1/TRBV3-2|.
TGTGCCAGCAGCCAAGCCCAGGGGCGGGAGACCCAGTACTTC
CASSQAQGRETQYF
>.|TRBJ1-6|TRBV4-1|TRBD1
TGCGCCAGCAGCCGAGAACCAGGGGGCGCTTATTCACCCCTCCACTTT
CASSREPGGAYSPLHF
>.|TRBJ2-2|TRBV2|TRBD2
TGTGCCAGCAGCCACGAGGGACTAGCGGCCAACACCGGGGAGCTGTTTTTT
CASSHEGLAANTGELFF
>.|TRBJ2-1|TRBV10-2|.
TGCGCCAGCAGTGAGTTAAGAAATGAGCAGTTCTTC
CASSELRNEQFF
>.|TRBJ1-4|TRBV6-6|.
TGTGCCAGCAGTAAAACAGGGCGGGAAAAACTGTTTTTT
CASSKTGREKLFF
>.|TRBJ1-2|TRBV3-1/TRBV3-2|.
TGTGCCAGCAGCCCCCAGGGGATCGACTATGGCTACACCTTC
CASSPQGIDYGYTF
>once|TRBJ2-2|TRBV5-1|.
TGCGCCAGCAGCTTGGGGGGTACGGTGACCCGGACCGGGGAGCTGTTTTTT
CASSLGGTVTRTGELFF
>.|TRBJ2-6|TRBV5-1|.
TGCGCCAGCAGTCAGACAGGAGGCACTGGGGCCAACGTCCTGACTTTC
CASSQTGGTGANVLTF
>.|TRBJ1-4|TRBV2|.
TGTGCCAGCAGTGTGAGAGGGAATGAAAAACTGTTTTTT
CASSVRGNEKLFF
>.|TRBJ1-1|TRBV24-1|.
TGTGCCACAAGTGGGGGCAGGCAATACACTGAAGCTTTCTTT
CATSGGRQYTEAFF
>few|TRBJ2-3|TRBV5-6|TRBD2
TGTGCCAGCAGCTCGGGGGGTTGGACAGATACGCAGTATTTT
CASSSGGWTDTQYF
>.|TRBJ1-3|TRBV9|.
TGTGCCAGCAGCGTAGACAGGGCAGGAAACACCATATATTTT
CASSVDRAGNTIYF
>.|TRBJ2-1|TRBV7-3|.
TGTGCCAGCAGCTCCGGGACCCTAGGGGAGCAGTTCTTC
CASSSGTLGEQFF
>.|TRBJ2-3|TRBV5-1|TRBD2
TGCGCCAGCAGCTCCCCTAGCGGGGGGGCTTCAGATACGCAGTATTTT
CASSSPSGGASDTQYF
>once|TRBJ2-1|TRBV4-2|.
TGTGCCAGCAGGTCGGGTGGTGGAGAGCAGTTCTTC
CASRSGGGEQFF
>.|TRBJ1-1|TRBV5-1|.
TGCGCCAGCAGCCTGTCGGGGGCGCTGGGTGAAGCTTTCTTT
CASSLSGALGEAFF
>.|TRBJ1-2|TRBV4-1|.
TGCGCCAGCAGCCACGGACGGAATCTAAGACCTAGCTACACCTTC
CASSHGRNLRPSYTF
>.|TRBJ1-5|TRBV6-6|.
TGTGCCAGCAGTTACCCGGATAGCAATCAGCCCCAGCATTTT
CASSYPDSNQPQHF
>.|TRBJ2-3|TRBV19|.
TGTGCCAGTAGTATATTCTCGTCTAGCACAGATACGCAGTATTTT
CASSIFSSSTDTQYF
>.|TRBJ2-5|TRBV18|.
TGTGCCAGCTCACCCCCAAACAGGGGAAGCGGGGAAGAGACCCAGTACTTC
CASSPPNRGSGEETQYF
>once|TRBJ1-1|TRBV5-1|TRBD1
TGCGCCAGCAGCCCCGGACAGGCGGGCACTGAAGCTTTCTTT
CASSPGQAGTEAFF
>.|TRBJ2-1|TRBV21-1|.
TGTGCCACCGTACAGGGTATCTACAATGAGCAGTTCTTC
CATVQGIYNEQFF
>.|TRBJ1-3|TRBV6-5|TRBD1
TGTGCCAGCAGTTTCTCCGGACAGGGGACTGGAAACACCATATATTTT
CASSFSGQGTGNTIYF
>.|TRBJ1-1|TRBV29-1|TRBD1
TGCAGCACCCGACAGGGGGACCTCACTGAAGCTTTCTTT
CSTRQGDLTEAFF
>.|TRBJ2-4|TRBV24-1|.
TGTGCCACCAGTGACGCCAGGGGAGCCAAAAACATTCAGTACTTC
CATSDARGAKNIQYF
>.|TRBJ2-5|TRBV18|.
TGTGCCAGCTCACCATTACGGGGGTCATCCCAAGAGACCCAGTACTTC
CASSPLRGSSQETQYF